The 7 T cell receptor beta chains given below trace back to one sample, sequenced in a study of T cell responses to AZD1222 COVID-19 vaccine. Libraries were prepared by immunoSEQ multiplex PCR; TCRdb keeps only in-frame clonotypes and omits some of them. The table has roughly 130,000 clones, 86% seen once. Specimen: peripheral blood, collected on day 0 of AZD1222 vaccination. These receptors all come from an adult in good health.

This chain connects TRBV5-6 to TRBJ2-2, with D hard to call. Deletions cut 2 bases from V and 6 bases from J, with 8 bases between. In germline, CDR1 is SGHDT, CDR2 YYEEEE. The CDR3 covers 13 residues. CDR3 bases: TGTGCCAGCAGCTTCGAGGTATCCGGGGAGCTGTTTTTT. It yields the protein CASSFEVSGELFF.

The V and J genes are TRBV19 and TRBJ1-1; D is uncertain. CDR3 length equals 15 residues. CDR1 and CDR2 (germline): LNHDA, SQIVND (reference sequence). V lost 4 bases to trimming and J lost 4 bases, with 16 bases between them. CDR3 DNA: TGTGCCAGTAGTACCCTTTCGGGGTTCGGCACTGAAGCTTTCTTT. Encoded protein: CASSTLSGFGTEAFF.

The chain uses TRBV18 and TRBJ2-5; D unclear. The CDR3 covers 15 residues. From germline, CDR1 is KGHSH and CDR2 LQKENI. The V and J ends lost 3 bases and 1 base respectively, with 12 bases between them. The chain's CDR3 is CASSPSIPSQETQYF. In DNA, the CDR3 is TGTGCCAGCTCACCTTCAATTCCATCCCAAGAGACCCAGTACTTC.

The V and J genes are TRBV7-3 and TRBJ2-1; 11 bases line up with TRBD2. Looked up from germline, CDR1 is SGHTA and CDR2 is FQGTGA. Trimming cost V 3 bases and J 8 bases; bases outside gene matches: 6. The CDR3 spans 15 residues. For the CDR3, the DNA is TGTGCCAGCAGCTTTACTAGCGGGAGTCGGGATGAGCAGTTCTTC. Its protein is CASSFTSGSRDEQFF. Based on the CDR3 plus reference TRBV7-3 and TRBJ2-1, the full variable domain is GAGVSQTPSNKVTEKGKYVELRCDPISGHTALYWYRQSLGQGPEFLIYFQGTGAADDSGLPNDRFFAVRPEGSVSTLKIQRTERGDSAVYLCASSFTSGSRDEQFFGPGTRLTVL.

The chain combines TRBV14 with TRBJ1-1; a possible D gene is TRBD1 (6 bases). From germline, CDR1 is SGHDN and CDR2 FVKESK. V lost 3 bases, J lost 6 bases, and 26 bases lay in between. The CDR3 has 18 amino acids. CDR3 nucleotides: TGTGCCAGCAGCCATTACCGAGGGACAAAACAGGTTACCCCTGAAGCTTTCTTT. The encoded protein is CASSHYRGTKQVTPEAFF.

The genes are TRBV18 and TRBJ1-4; a weak D match, TRBD1 (5 bases). The germline V gene encodes CDR1 KGHSH and CDR2 LQKENI. Trimming removed 10 bases at V and 8 bases at J, with 17 bases between. CDR3 length equals 13 residues. This CDR3 reads CATRRGGSEKLFF. DNA of the CDR3: TGTGCCACCCGACGGGGGGGGAGCGAAAAACTGTTTTTT.

The V call is TRBV7-2, the J call TRBJ1-2; TRBD1 might be the D (6 bases). This CDR3 has 14 amino acids. The V and J ends lost 5 bases and 8 bases respectively, with 18 bases between them. The germline gives CDR1 SGHTA, CDR2 FQGNSA. DNA of the CDR3: TGTGCCAGCAGCCCTCCGAGGGGGGGAACGGGCTACACCTTC. It translates to CASSPPRGGTGYTF.